This entry is about one T cell receptor (beta chain). This sample stems from a study of blood T cell repertoires in COVID-19. Study in general: The United States, Italy and Spain were the sources of the acute and convalescent COVID-19 samples.

Methods used by the authors: Reference gene primer amplification yielded estimated nucleated cell counts. Some clones are missing from TCRdb's copy, which holds only in-frame ones; the method was immunoSEQ multiplex PCR. V, J and clone size are taken as reported in that table, and D and trimming were inferred from the DNA itself. The profile shows about 170,000 clones, around 90% of them singletons. The sequencing input was peripheral blood. This sequence originates from a man aged 50 to 59 who had recovered from COVID-19.

This CDR3 is CASSLGQLNQPQHF. In DNA, the CDR3 is TGTGCCAGCAGTTTAGGGCAGCTCAATCAGCCCCAGCATTTT. The rearrangement links TRBV28 to TRBJ1-5; D remains unclear. V shed 2 bases and J shed 3 bases, with 8 bases lying between them. This CDR3 is built from 14 residues. CDR1 is MDHEN, CDR2 SYDVKM, per germline.